The entry below describes one T cell receptor (beta chain). The antigen it binds to is not known. Within one base of it there is no much larger clone, and no base qualities were kept. Preparation of the library involved multiplex PCR. The sequencer listed for this sample is Illumina HiSeq 2500. TCRbeta libraries were constructed through three rounds of nested PCR with primers (Table S4) according to protocols adapted from ARM-PCR. Before sequencing, PCR products of 200-500 bp were excised from the gel and purified with the QIAquick gel extraction kit. The authors' pipeline ran thus. Trimmomatic was used to clean the reads, FLASH was used to merge the reads into complete CDR3 sequences, and MiTCR was used to assign the reads to V(D)J germline segments. Clonal diversity was computed as the inverse Simpson's index with VDJtools. A read counted as productive if the sequence was in-frame and lacked a premature stop codon. TCRdb reprocessing: public reads trimmed at Q25 with fastp, clones called with MiXCR, in-frame beta chains kept. Merged by CDR3 protein, the rows form single entries marked with the most common genes and DNA. It is TCRdb's table, rather than the study itself, that gives the V and J calls and clone size. This sample comprises tens of thousands of distinct CDR3 sequences, 55% to 70% of them detected only once. Roughly 25% of the sample rests with the top ten.

RNA was isolated from bulk, unsorted tissue, and RNA quality was assessed with a NanoDrop ND-1000 and an Agilent 2100. Distant non-tumor tissue taken more than 3 cm from the tumor edge was used as the normal lung sample. Newly diagnosed lung cancer patients without prior chemotherapy who had been admitted for thoracic surgery in China between August and November 2014 were enrolled as donors. Patients with previous radiotherapy or chemotherapy, or with another concurrent cancer, were excluded from the study. Pieces of surgical tissue measuring about 1-2.1 cm3 were kept in RNAlater solution and stored at -80 degrees C until use. The record originates from a study of tumor and adjacent non-tumor tissue in lung cancer (dated by TCRdb to 2016 to 2019). At the level of the whole study: Patients with adenocarcinoma (roughly 12), squamous cell carcinoma (2) and small cell lung cancer (1) were included in the cohort. The 15 enrolled patients, of whom about 10 were men and 5 were women, were aged about 31 to 85 years and were diagnosed with TNM stage I to III disease. A total of about 130 million productive TCRbeta reads were generated by sequencing, corresponding to an average of roughly 4 million reads per sample. Using bulk TCRbeta repertoires from some 16 lung cancer patients, the study set lung tumor tissue side by side with matched distant non-tumor lung tissue. A few dozen paired specimens, one tumor and one normal lung sample per patient, were profiled by TCRbeta CDR3 sequencing. The study at large found these results: The sequencing platform is not named in the methods, and unique molecular identifiers are not mentioned. Significantly higher TCR diversity was found in younger patients, and higher tumor TCR diversity was associated with shorter overall and disease-free survival. The top 100 clones accounted for a significantly larger cumulative portion of the repertoire in normal lung than in tumor tissue. With only about 14 patients in the cohort, the authors noted that larger samples and more detailed clinical data are needed. Tumor tissue showed significantly greater TCR diversity (inverse Simpson) than normal lung tissue (431.37 vs 166.20, P = 0.0075, Mann-Whitney U test). Because peripheral blood was not sequenced, blood TCRbeta repertoires in the lung cancer patients of the study were not examined.

The CDR3, cysteine through phenylalanine, is 14 amino acids long. The retained sequence is limited to the CDR3, 42 bases, with the frame set at the first base. V and J lose 6 bases and 6 bases, and a span of 15 bases separates them. CDR1 MNHEY and CDR2 SVGEGT are derived from the germline V gene. The TCR was taken from a woman aged 45-65 years with non-small cell lung cancer. Sequencing was done on a sample of distant non-tumor lung tissue. Here the chain combines TRBV6-2 or TRBV6-3 and TRBJ1-5; too little of a D gene remains to name it. The DNA sequence reads TGTGCCAGCAGACCGTGTGGCGCCAGTCAGCCCCAGCATTTT. The resulting protein is CASRPCGASQPQHF.